The TCR beta chain described here comes from a study of T cells expressing NK-cell markers. Study-wide points: Questions lingered over whether expanded NKG2C+ T cell clones were HCMV-specific. Dominant NKG2C+ clonotypes accounted for roughly 1.0-7.0% of CD8+ T cells in six donors. In several donors, these clonotypes also led the CD3+CD56-NKG2C+ fraction.

The CDR3 extends over 13 amino acids. Germline assignment: CDR1 GTSNPN and CDR2 SVGIG (reference sequence). Comments on this clonotype: Antigen unknown.

5'RACE template switching built TCR beta cDNA with unique molecular identifiers. TCRdb reprocessed the 5' RACE reads, keeping one entry per CDR3 protein, no DNA. The sample table includes about 150,000 distinct CDR3 sequences. Sequencing input: blood T cells: a sorted CD56 or NKG2C T cell subset, CD4+ or CD8+ T cells, or bulk PBMC T cells (not recorded which). V gene TRBV30 combines with J gene TRBJ2-2; TCRdb gives TRBD1 as the D gene, but with no DNA this cannot be confirmed. The TCR originated in a woman in her forties or fifties in good health. CDR3 region: CAGRGTGIGELFF.